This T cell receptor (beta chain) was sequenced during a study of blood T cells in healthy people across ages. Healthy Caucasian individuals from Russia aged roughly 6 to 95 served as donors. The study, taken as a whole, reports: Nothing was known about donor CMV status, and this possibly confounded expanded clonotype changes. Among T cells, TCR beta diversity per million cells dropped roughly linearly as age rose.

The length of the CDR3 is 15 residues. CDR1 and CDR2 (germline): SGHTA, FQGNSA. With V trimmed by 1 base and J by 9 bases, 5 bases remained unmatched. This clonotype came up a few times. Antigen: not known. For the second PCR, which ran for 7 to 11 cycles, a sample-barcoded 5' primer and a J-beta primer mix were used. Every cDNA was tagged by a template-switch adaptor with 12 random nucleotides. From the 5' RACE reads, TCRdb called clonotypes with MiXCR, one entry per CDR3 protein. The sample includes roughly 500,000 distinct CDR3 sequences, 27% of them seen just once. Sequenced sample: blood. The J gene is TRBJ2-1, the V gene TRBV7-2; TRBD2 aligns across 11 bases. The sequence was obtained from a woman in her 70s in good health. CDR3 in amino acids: CASSLGIAGGPEQFF. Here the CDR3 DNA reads TGTGCCAGCAGCTTAGGGATAGCGGGGGGGCCTGAGCAGTTCTTC.